This TCR beta chain appears in the sequencing data of a study of blood T cell repertoires in COVID-19. This CDR3 contains 15 residues. Germline loops: CDR1 SGHRS, CDR2 YFSETQ. The junction had 8 bases not matched to a gene; V was cut back by 4 bases and J by 2 bases. Only in-frame clones appear in the TCRdb table, and some are missing; sequencing was by immunoSEQ multiplex PCR. This table has more than 100,000 clones, about four fifths appearing once. The V and J genes are TRBV5-1 and TRBJ1-1; 7 bases match TRBD1. The TCR sequence derives from a woman aged 55-75 years with active or convalescent COVID-19. The sample comprised peripheral blood. The DNA for the CDR3 is TGCGCCAGCAGCAGATCGGGACAGAGAAACACTGAAGCTTTCTTT. Residues: CASSRSGQRNTEAFF.